This T cell receptor (beta chain) was retrieved from a study of cytomegalovirus exposure and HLA in healthy donors. Whole-study findings and limits: It was reported in a later analysis that an Asian-associated ancestry cluster showed fewer N-insertions than the approximately 670-donor mean. The study recorded 150 to 200 TCR beta chains that were cytomegalovirus-associated. Later analysis identified 16,951 TCR beta sequences associated with HLA alleles, using a false discovery rate threshold of 0.05. Follow-up analysis later connected one missense variant in DCLRE1C with trimming of TCR beta V- and J-genes.

There are 18 residues in the CDR3. Germline lookup yields CDR1 SGHDT and CDR2 YYEEEE. Trimming at V came to 4 bases and at J to 5 bases, leaving 19 bases not matched to a gene. With respect to this clone: Antigen unknown.

Researchers ran the PCR with 60 Vbeta and 13 Jbeta primers. Clones were read by immunoSEQ multiplex PCR, and TCRdb kept only the in-frame ones, dropping some. The sample lists approximately 100,000 clones, over 65% occurring once. The TCR was taken from a man in his sixties in good health and CMV-seropositive. This chain uses TRBV5-6 with TRBJ1-1; TRBD1 matches at 8 bases. Sequenced: PBMCs. CDR3 DNA sequence: TGTGCCAGCAGCCTAGGTTTCCCAGGACAGGGCGGATCAACTGAAGCTTTCTTT. Its protein product is CASSLGFPGQGGSTEAFF.